The 5 T cell receptor beta chains presented below share a single source sample, sequenced in a study of regulatory T cells in long-lasting Graves disease. Building of the TCR beta libraries involved iRepertoire HTBI primers and Arm-PCR of CDR3 regions. TCRdb fed the multiplex PCR reads into MiXCR, producing one record per CDR3 protein. The repertoire consists of about 430,000 distinct CDR3 sequences, with 20% to 25% occurring once and the leading ten covering more than 13%. This sample's time point: persistent/refractory GD, antithyroid drugs over 5 years with positive TRAb. The TCR library used RNA extracted from PBMCs. The sequencing used peripheral blood mononuclear cells (PBMCs), collected when the disease was refractory, from a patient treated with antithyroid drugs. The origin of the receptors is a female donor with Graves disease.

The J gene is TRBJ2-5, the V gene TRBV6-1; 9 nucleotides line up with TRBD2. The end of the DNA aligns better with TRBJ2-1, so the J call may be wrong. The V gene's germline CDR1 is MNHNS and CDR2 SASEGT. The CDR3 runs to 14 residues. The CDR3 reads CASSESGGHNEQFF. DNA for the CDR3: TGTGCCAGCAGTGAAAGCGGGGGGCACAATGAGCAGTTCTTC.

This clonotype was seen ten or more times. This chain connects TRBV29-1 to TRBJ2-7; D gene unclear. V dropped 2 bases and J dropped 3 bases, with 11 bases sitting between them. The CDR3 is made up of 13 amino acids. Germline values: CDR1 SQVTM, CDR2 ANQGSEA. CDR3: CSVETSHLYEQYF. CDR3 nucleotide sequence: TGCAGCGTTGAAACTTCTCACCTCTACGAGCAGTACTTC.

In its sample, this clonotype was seen many times. This chain links TRBV2 with TRBJ2-1; TRBD2 agrees at 8 bases. Germline CDR1 and CDR2: SNHLY and FYNNEI. The CDR3 consists of 15 residues. V trimming: 3 bases; J trimming: 4 bases; junction bases outside the gene matches: 5. The CDR3 nucleotides read TGTGCCAGCAGTGATATCAGCGGGAGTTACAATGAGCAGTTCTTC. It codes for CASSDISGSYNEQFF.

This chain connects TRBV6-2 or TRBV6-3 to TRBJ2-2, with 12 bases matching TRBD2. This CDR3 has 17 amino acids. V gave up 3 bases and J gave up 5 bases; unmatched junction bases: 7. CDR1 and CDR2 (germline): MNHEY, SVGEGT. CDR3 nucleotides: TGTGCCAGCAGTTATTCTTCACTAGCGGGAGGAACCGGGGAGCTGTTTTTT. Its protein product is CASSYSSLAGGTGELFF.

This clonotype was picked up many times. The rearrangement joins TRBV28 to TRBJ2-2, with D unclear. This CDR3 region has 14 residues. Trimming shortened V by 8 bases and J by 0 bases, and 10 bases separated the two germline ends. CDR1 MDHEN and CDR2 SYDVKM come from the germline V gene. CDR3 coding DNA: TGTGCCAGCGGCTACACATCGAACACCGGGGAGCTGTTTTTT. Residues: CASGYTSNTGELFF.